Below, 8 T cell receptor beta chains from the same sample are listed, as sequenced in a study of cytomegalovirus exposure and HLA in healthy donors. 13 Jbeta primers and 60 Vbeta primers were used for the PCR. Measured with immunoSEQ multiplex PCR; TCRdb has only the in-frame clones, and not every one. The sample includes approximately 150,000 clones, approximately 80% of them seen just once. The sequenced sample consisted of PBMCs. The origin of the receptors is a young man in good health and CMV-seropositive.

The chain has TRBV19 and TRBJ1-1; D uncertain. The ends were cut back, 5 bases at V and 2 bases at J, with 15 bases in the middle. From germline, CDR1 is LNHDA and CDR2 SQIVND (reference sequence). The CDR3 has 15 residues. CDR3 DNA: TGTGCCAGTAGTCTGCAATCCCGGGAAAACACTGAAGCTTTCTTT. Translation: CASSLQSRENTEAFF.

This clone was picked up one time. The chain employs TRBV5-4 and TRBJ2-5; TRBD2 agrees at 8 bases. The V and J ends lost 4 bases and 3 bases, in that order; junction bases with no gene match: 11. Looked up from germline, CDR1 is SGHNT and CDR2 is YYREEE (reference sequence). This CDR3 has 16 residues. CDR3: CASSPRTSGLEETQYF. The CDR3 nucleotides read TGTGCCAGCAGCCCCAGAACTAGCGGTTTAGAAGAGACCCAGTACTTC.

This chain joins TRBV11-2 and TRBJ2-2; 9 positions agree with TRBD2. This CDR3 is 17 amino acids long. Germline V gene sequence: CDR1 SGHAT, CDR2 FQNNGV. The J segment lost 5 bases and the V segment lost 5 bases, leaving 12 bases of the junction unmatched. The CDR3 DNA reads as TGTGCCAGCAGCCCTAGACCGGCCACTAGCGGGACCGGGGAGCTGTTTTTT. This codes for CASSPRPATSGTGELFF.

The chain is built from TRBV5-6 and TRBJ1-3, with 7 bases matching TRBD1. The junction had 19 bases not matched to a gene; V was cut back by 3 bases and J by 4 bases. The CDR3 sequence is 19 residues long. Germline V lookup: CDR1 SGHDT, CDR2 YYEEEE. The CDR3 coding sequence is TGTGCCAGCAGCTCAACAGGGGCAGATGGGATTTTTTTCGGAAACACCATATATTTT. It specifies CASSSTGADGIFFGNTIYF.

The chain has TRBV29-1 and TRBJ1-2; 7 bases are a match to TRBD1. The CDR3 is 14 residues long. Germline V CDR1 and CDR2: SQVTM, ANQGSEA. V was clipped by 6 bases and J by 5 bases; unmatched bases: 12. The CDR3 loop reads CSVRDRERGYGYTF. The CDR3 DNA follows: TGCAGCGTCCGCGACAGGGAAAGGGGGTATGGCTACACCTTC.

Only a few counts were recorded for this clone. The genes are TRBV4-2 and TRBJ1-2, with TRBD1 matching over 8 bases. CDR3 length: 14 amino acids. Losses at the gene ends were 3 bases for V and 4 bases for J; bases not matched to a gene: 4. CDR1 LGHNA and CDR2 YNFKEQ come from the germline V gene. The CDR3 DNA follows: TGTGCCAGCAGCCAGGACAGGGCGATCTATGGCTACACCTTC. Its protein is CASSQDRAIYGYTF.

The V and J genes are TRBV5-6 and TRBJ1-1; a possible D gene is TRBD1 (5 bases). The CDR3 is made up of 13 amino acids. V lost 3 bases and J lost 1, with 7 bases in between. Germline loops: CDR1 SGHDT, CDR2 YYEEEE. The CDR3 protein is CASSWGGNTEAFF. DNA for the CDR3: TGTGCCAGCAGCTGGGGGGGGAACACTGAAGCTTTCTTT.

CDR3 protein: CASSDGLVPGELFF. CDR3 nucleotide sequence: TGCGCCAGCAGCGATGGACTAGTTCCCGGGGAGCTGTTTTTT. This chain connects TRBV4-1 to TRBJ2-2; 7 bases match TRBD2. Trimming removed 5 bases from V and 6 bases from J; junction bases left unmatched: 6. Germline CDR1 MGHRA, CDR2 YSYEKL. This CDR3 comprises 14 residues.